These 14 T cell receptor beta chains were sequenced from one sample in a study of shared clonotypes between healthy human individuals. TCRdb's table, derived via immunoSEQ multiplex PCR, lists solely in-frame clones and lacks some. The sample consists of approximately 2.1 million clones, 85% to 95% of them appearing once. Input material: naive CD4+ T cells from PBMCs. Subset denoted: CD45RA+ positively selected. The receptors derive from a man in his late teens or twenties in good health. Some clones in this sample may be carry-over from other donors' samples.

The V call is TRBV7-2, the J call TRBJ1-2; possible D gene TRBD1, 5 bases. Germline CDR1 is SGHTA and CDR2 is FQGNSA. The V end lost 1 base, the J end lost 8 bases, and 14 bases lay between the germline ends. The CDR3 runs to 14 residues. CDR3 residues: CASSLDRPTAGYTF. In DNA form, the CDR3 reads TGTGCCAGCAGCTTAGACAGGCCAACGGCGGGCTACACCTTC.

The chain carries TRBV7-3 and TRBJ2-2; D is unresolved. CDR1 is SGHTA, CDR2 FQGTGA, per germline. V lost 1 base to trimming and J lost 1 base, with 10 bases between them. The CDR3 extends over 16 amino acids. CDR3 residues: CASSLRSQENTGELFF. The DNA of the CDR3 is TGTGCCAGCAGCTTAAGGTCCCAGGAGAACACCGGGGAGCTGTTTTTT.

V is TRBV7-9 and J is TRBJ2-5, with D perhaps TRBD1 (6 bases). This CDR3 is 14 amino acids long. CDR1 is SEHNR and CDR2 is FQNEAQ in the germline V gene (reference sequence). V was pared by 5 bases and J by 1 base, with 11 bases between. The CDR3, as DNA: TGTGCCAGCAGCCGTCGGACAGCCCAAGAGACCCAGTACTTC. As protein: CASSRRTAQETQYF.

This clone was recorded only once. The chain uses TRBV5-1 and TRBJ2-1; TRBD2 matches at 8 bases. Looked up from germline, CDR1 is SGHRS and CDR2 is YFSETQ. Unmatched junction bases numbered 8, after V lost 8 bases and J lost 1 base. The CDR3 consists of 15 residues. The chain's CDR3 is CASIKGLGSYNEQFF. As DNA, the CDR3 is TGCGCCAGTATCAAGGGACTAGGGTCCTACAATGAGCAGTTCTTC. Complete variable domain (other parts from reference TRBV5-1 and TRBJ2-1): KAGVTQTPRYLIKTRGQQVTLSCSPISGHRSVSWYQQTPGQGLQFLFEYFSETQRNKGNFPGRFSGRQFSNSRSEMNVSTLELGDSALYLCASIKGLGSYNEQFFGPGTRLTVL.

This clone is a singleton in its sample. The rearrangement links TRBV4-3 to TRBJ1-1; D not certain. CDR1 LGHNA and CDR2 YSLEER come from the germline V gene. The CDR3 length is 13 residues. V lost 0 bases and J lost 12, with 14 bases in between. CDR3 in DNA: TGCGCCAGCAGCCAAGAGGCCCAATTCGTCCCTTTCTTT. As protein: CASSQEAQFVPFF.

This sequence joins TRBV19 and TRBJ1-4, with 11 nucleotides matching TRBD1. The germline V gene has CDR1 LNHDA and CDR2 SQIVND (reference sequence). The CDR3 is made up of 15 amino acids. Trimming took 10 bases from V and 3 from J; bases not matched to a gene: 7. The CDR3 region has the DNA TGTGCCACCCAGGACAGGGGGCGGTCTAATGAAAAACTGTTTTTT. It translates to CATQDRGRSNEKLFF.

The table lists this clone with a count of one. The chain carries TRBV28 and TRBJ2-4; 10 bases match TRBD1. Germline-derived CDR1 and CDR2 are MDHEN and SYDVKM. V shed 6 bases and J 6 bases; nucleotides not matched to a gene: 11. The CDR3 has 16 amino acids. The CDR3: CASSGPGTGVGNIQYF. In DNA, the CDR3 is TGTGCCAGCAGCGGCCCCGGGACAGGGGTGGGAAACATTCAGTACTTC.

This chain links TRBV5-6 with TRBJ2-6, with no clear D. The CDR3 runs 15 residues. The V end lost 1 base, the J end lost 2 bases, and 7 bases lay between the germline ends. The germline CDR1 and CDR2 sequences are SGHDT and YYEEEE. The CDR3 DNA reads TGTGCCAGCAGCTTGAGGAGCACTGGGGCCAACGTCCTGACTTTC. Its translation: CASSLRSTGANVLTF.

This chain uses TRBV30 with TRBJ2-1; TRBD2 matches at 8 bases. Per the germline V gene, CDR1 is GTSNPN and CDR2 is SVGIG (reference sequence). V dropped 5 bases and J dropped 9; count of bases not matched to a gene: 12. The CDR3 is 14 residues long. This CDR3 reads CAWAGTSAFTEQFF. In DNA form, the CDR3 reads TGTGCCTGGGCCGGGACTAGTGCCTTCACTGAGCAGTTCTTC.

Of note for this clone: This same CDR3 is encoded by further DNA sequences in the sample. This rearrangement joins TRBV28 to TRBJ1-2, with D possibly being TRBD1 (5 bases). The germline gives CDR1 MDHEN, CDR2 SYDVKM. The CDR3 loop spans 14 amino acids. V was trimmed by 5 bases and J by 0 bases, leaving 10 bases between them. The CDR3, as DNA: TGTGCCAGCAGTCCAGGGAGAGCTAACTATGGCTACACCTTC. It encodes CASSPGRANYGYTF.

The rearrangement links TRBV4-1 to TRBJ2-1, with 11 nucleotides matching TRBD2. Germline CDR1 is MGHRA and CDR2 is YSYEKL. CDR3 length: 14 amino acids. The junction had 7 bases not matched to a gene; V was cut back by 6 bases and J by 9 bases. The CDR3 nucleotides are TGCGCCAGCAGAGTAGCGGGAGGGCCCGCTGAGCAGTTCTTC. Its protein product is CASRVAGGPAEQFF.

V gene TRBV4-3 combines with J gene TRBJ2-2; 7 nucleotides align to TRBD2. Germline trimming cut 6 bases from V and 6 bases from J; bases unmatched to any gene: 7. Germline V gene data show CDR1 as LGHNA and CDR2 as YSLEER. The CDR3 is 14 residues long. The chain's CDR3 is CASRASGDAGELFF. The CDR3 bases are TGCGCCAGCAGGGCTAGCGGCGACGCCGGGGAGCTGTTTTTT.

The chain links TRBV6-4 to TRBJ1-3; D is possibly TRBD1 (5 bases). V lost 1 base, J lost 0 bases, and 13 bases lay in between. The CDR3 consists of 17 residues. Germline values: CDR1 MRHNA, CDR2 SNTAGT. The CDR3 DNA reads TGTGCCAGCAGTGACTTCGGGCGGGGGGACTCTGGAAACACCATATATTTT. Translated, it gives CASSDFGRGDSGNTIYF.

The chain couples TRBV5-1 to TRBJ2-1; 7 positions agree with TRBD2. The CDR3 spans 16 residues. After removal of 2 bases from V and 2 bases from J, the junction contained 7 bases not matched to a gene. Germline V CDR1 and CDR2: SGHRS, YFSETQ. CDR3 sequence reads: CASSLLGGSTYNEQFF. The CDR3 nucleotides are TGCGCCAGCAGCTTACTAGGCGGGAGTACCTACAATGAGCAGTTCTTC.